This record looks at one T cell receptor beta chain sequence and its context. Blood specimens came from baseline, cycle 4 day 1, and cycle 7 day 1. The sample originates from a study of OX40 agonist ivuxolimab in advanced cancers. Study-level background: Patients received the agonistic anti-OX40 (CD134) antibody ivuxolimab. Patients received ivuxolimab, an intravenous treatment, every 2 weeks at 0.01 to 10 mg/kg.

TCRdb's copy holds only in-frame clones and misses some; the assay was immunoSEQ multiplex PCR. The table includes 78,000 or so clones, approximately 89% detected once. The CDR3 length is 16 residues. Germline assignment: CDR1 SGHRS and CDR2 YFSETQ. Trimming shortened V by 0 bases and J by 0 bases, and 10 bases separated the two germline ends. The sequence derives from an adult with an advanced solid tumor such as melanoma, head and neck, liver or kidney cancer. The source was CD4+ or CD8+ T cells sorted from blood, collected in a trial of the OX40 agonist ivuxolimab. The J gene is TRBJ1-3, the V gene TRBV5-1; possibly TRBD1 for D (5 bases). CDR3 in DNA: TGCGCCAGCAGCTTGGGATCGGGGCACTCTGGAAACACCATATATTTT. This codes for CASSLGSGHSGNTIYF.